These 6 T cell receptor beta chains originate from one sample sequenced in a study of blood T cell repertoires in COVID-19 (dated by TCRdb to the early 2020s). Receptor libraries were prepared by the immunoSEQ multiplex PCR assay. TCRdb re-hosts the immuneACCESS table, in-frame sequences only. Its copies lack some clones; in the studies checked, an unresolved V gene accounts for under half of them, and the cause for the rest is not known. Within this sample are over 75,000 clones, with 75% to 90% of them counted one time only. In total, the top ten clones hold 31% of the sample. Material: peripheral blood. The receptors were gathered from a woman at least 80 years old with active or convalescent COVID-19.

The sample holds many counts of this clone. The chain carries TRBV10-1 and TRBJ2-5, with unresolved D. The ends were cut back, 10 bases at V and 0 bases at J, with 15 bases in the middle. Germline CDR1 and CDR2: WNHNN and SYGVQD (reference sequence). The CDR3 has 14 residues. The CDR3 loop reads CATTLRRNQETQYF. CDR3 DNA: TGCGCCACTACACTAAGACGCAACCAAGAGACCCAGTACTTC.

The chain links TRBV5-6 to TRBJ1-4; D possibly corresponds to TRBD1 (5 bases). With 0 bases removed from V and 8 bases from J, the gap between germline ends came to 11 bases. This CDR3 has 14 residues. Germline loops: CDR1 SGHDT, CDR2 YYEEEE. CDR3 nucleotides: TGTGCCAGCAGCTTGGCGGGGGACGGGGAAAAACTGTTTTTT. Protein product: CASSLAGDGEKLFF.

The V and J genes are TRBV7-6 and TRBJ1-2, with TRBD1 matching 8 bases. V shed 6 bases and J 4 bases; nucleotides not matched to a gene: 4. CDR3 length: 13 amino acids. Germline V gives CDR1 SGHVS, CDR2 FNYEAQ. The DNA for the CDR3 is TGTGCCAGCAGTTTAACAGGGGGCTATGGCTACACCTTC. It yields the protein CASSLTGGYGYTF.

The chain is built from TRBV19 and TRBJ1-6; no reliable D call. This CDR3 region has 15 residues. CDR1 and CDR2 from the germline V gene are LNHDA and SQIVND (reference sequence). Between the trimmed V and J ends, which lost 9 bases and 0 bases, there was a span of 12 bases. In nucleotides, the CDR3 is TGTGCCAGCCAGACATCCGACTCCTATAATTCACCCCTCCACTTT. This sequence encodes CASQTSDSYNSPLHF.

This chain links TRBV7-2 with TRBJ2-2; TRBD2 might be the D (6 bases). Germline CDR1 is SGHTA and CDR2 is FQGNSA. V lost 5 bases and J 1 base, leaving 8 bases between the germline ends. This CDR3 spans 14 amino acids. CDR3 sequence: CASSAGRNTGELFF. CDR3 nucleotide sequence: TGTGCCAGCAGCGCGGGGCGGAACACCGGGGAGCTGTTTTTT. The full variable domain, in which reference TRBV7-2 and TRBJ2-2 provide the parts outside the CDR3, is GAGVSQSPSNKVTEKGKDVELRCDPISGHTALYWYRQSLGQGLEFLIYFQGNSAPDKSGLPSDRFSAERTGGSVSTLTIQRTQQEDSAVYLCASSAGRNTGELFFGEGSRLTVL.

The gene calls are TRBV5-1 and TRBJ2-7, with D hard to call. With 4 bases removed from V and 0 bases from J, the gap between germline ends came to 14 bases. CDR1 is SGHRS, CDR2 YFSETQ, per germline. CDR3 length: 15 residues. As DNA, the CDR3 is TGCGCCAGCAGCCCCCTAGTGTCAAGCTCCTACGAGCAGTACTTC. Amino acid sequence: CASSPLVSSSYEQYF.